The 32 T cell receptor beta chains in this list originate from one sample, sequenced in a study of vaccination and CD4 T cells after COVID-19. CD4+ T cells that had been cultured provided DNA sequenced with the Oncomine TCR Beta short-read assay. TCRdb fed the PCR reads into MiXCR, producing one record per CDR3 protein. The sample shows roughly 13,000 distinct CDR3 sequences, around 48% of them seen only once. Their antigen targets remain unknown. Treatment defined: roughly 10-day PBMC culture with coronavirus spike peptide pools or control peptides (ViraFEST assay). Specimen: CD4+ T cells from blood, cultured in vitro. These TCRs come from a human donor who had recovered from COVID-19.

In DNA form, the CDR3 reads TGTGCCAGCAGTAGACCCATGAGGGGATTGAGCCATTTTGCATCCCTCCACTTT. Translation gives CASSRPMRGLSHFASLHF. The chain uses TRBV6-1 and TRBJ1-6, with D possibly TRBD1 on 5 matching bases. The CDR3 sequence is 18 residues long. The V end lost 5 bases, the J end lost 14 bases, and 31 bases lay between the germline ends. The germline gives CDR1 MNHNS, CDR2 SASEGT.

The V gene is TRBV11-3, the J gene TRBJ2-1, with 7 bases matching TRBD1. CDR1 is SGHNT, CDR2 YENEEA, per germline. The V segment lost 3 bases and the J segment 6 bases; nucleotides outside the gene matches: 14. This CDR3 contains 17 residues. CDR3 nucleotides: TGTGCCAGCAGCTTGGAGCCGACAGGGACGGTACGCAATGAGCAGTTCTTC. This gives the protein CASSLEPTGTVRNEQFF.

CDR3 loop: CSARESGGGLAREETQYF. The DNA for the CDR3 is TGCAGTGCTAGAGAATCTGGCGGGGGACTCGCGCGGGAAGAGACCCAGTACTTC. V is TRBV20-1 and J is TRBJ2-5; TRBD2 aligns across 7 bases. Germline V CDR1 and CDR2: DFQATT, SNEGSKA (reference sequence). This CDR3 has 18 amino acids. Trimming took 0 bases from V and 3 from J; bases not matched to a gene: 16.

The V call is TRBV24-1, the J call TRBJ1-2; D is ambiguous. Trimming removed 3 bases from V and 7 bases from J, with 11 bases in between. The CDR3 totals 13 residues. Germline values: CDR1 KGHDR, CDR2 SFDVKD. The chain's CDR3 is CATSDLSWGGYTF. DNA of the CDR3: TGTGCCACCAGTGATCTGTCGTGGGGTGGCTACACCTTC.

In its sample, this clonotype was seen a few times. At one end, the junction sequence differs from germline, possibly due to a read error. The genes are TRBV7-7 and TRBJ1-1, with a possible D match to TRBD1 (5 bases). There are 14 residues in the CDR3. Germline V CDR1 and CDR2: SSHAT, FNYEAQ (reference sequence). The chain's CDR3 is CASSPLGGNTEAFF. For the CDR3, the DNA is TGTGCTAGCAGCCCCTTGGGGGGTAACACTGAAGCTTTCTTT.

The chain uses TRBV5-1 and TRBJ2-7; the D is unclear. Trimming took 3 bases from V and 0 from J, leaving 4 bases between them. CDR3 size: 12 residues. Germline V gene lookup returns CDR1 SGHRS and CDR2 YFSETQ. The CDR3 DNA sequence: TGCGCCAGCAGCTCCTACTCCTACGAGCAGTACTTC. Protein sequence: CASSSYSYEQYF.

The chain couples TRBV19 to TRBJ1-2; 9 bases line up with TRBD1. V lost 3 bases to trimming and J lost 0 bases; unmatched junction nucleotides: 5. The CDR3 sequence is 16 residues long. Germline CDR1 reads LNHDA; CDR2 reads SQIVND (reference sequence). CDR3 loop: CASSMEGTGSNYGYTF. The CDR3 DNA is TGTGCCAGTAGTATGGAAGGGACAGGGTCTAACTATGGCTACACCTTC.

This clonotype was detected only a few times. The chain combines TRBV12-3 or TRBV12-4 with TRBJ1-5; 7 nucleotides line up with TRBD1. V gave up 7 bases and J gave up 0 bases; unmatched junction bases: 9. The CDR3 extends over 16 amino acids. CDR3 in amino acids: CASTFSGGNSNQPQHF. The CDR3, as DNA: TGTGCCAGCACCTTCTCAGGGGGTAATAGCAATCAGCCCCAGCATTTT.

A few counts support this clonotype. The genes are TRBV9 and TRBJ2-3, with unresolved D. Trimming removed 3 bases from V and 0 bases from J, with 8 bases in between. This CDR3 is 14 amino acids long. Germline CDR1 reads SGDLS; CDR2 reads YYNGEE. CDR3 amino acids: CASSDAYSTDTQYF. The CDR3 DNA is TGTGCCAGCAGCGACGCCTACAGCACAGATACGCAGTATTTT.

The sample holds a few counts of this clonotype. V is TRBV19 and J is TRBJ1-2, with unresolved D. The germline CDR1 and CDR2 sequences are LNHDA and SQIVND (reference sequence). The CDR3 runs to 17 residues. Trimming took 6 bases from V and 2 from J, leaving 22 bases between them. The CDR3 DNA follows: TGTGCCAGTAGCATTACCCGGGCCATTCGAAGGAACTATGGCTACACCTTC. This gives the protein CASSITRAIRRNYGYTF.

The chain links TRBV28 to TRBJ2-7; D possibly corresponds to TRBD2 (5 bases). Trimming left V 6 bases short and J 1 base short, with 16 bases between. CDR3 length: 15 residues. The germline V gene encodes CDR1 MDHEN and CDR2 SYDVKM. As DNA, the CDR3 is TGTGCCAGCAGCGACTATGACGGTATATCCTACGAGCAGTACTTC. It codes for CASSDYDGISYEQYF.

This clonotype has only a few counts. This chain uses TRBV7-2 with TRBJ1-6; D remains ambiguous. The CDR3 is made up of 16 amino acids. Trimming left V 1 base short and J 6 bases short, with 13 bases between. CDR1 and CDR2 (germline): SGHTA, FQGNSA. For the CDR3, the DNA is TGTGCCAGCAGCTTAGTGGCAGGTCTACTTAATTCACCCCTCCACTTT. Its protein product is CASSLVAGLLNSPLHF.

The chain couples TRBV14 to TRBJ1-1; D unresolved. The CDR3 totals 16 residues. V was clipped by 2 bases and J by 5 bases, with 18 bases between them. In germline, CDR1 is SGHDN, CDR2 FVKESK. The CDR3 sequence is CASSQLSRGIETEAFF. As DNA, the CDR3 is TGTGCCAGCAGCCAACTTTCCCGAGGGATTGAAACTGAAGCTTTCTTT.

This rearrangement joins TRBV6-1 to TRBJ1-1; D may be TRBD1 (6 bases). The CDR3 has 13 amino acids. Germline V gene sequence: CDR1 MNHNS, CDR2 SASEGT. The V end lost 5 bases, the J end lost 1 base, and 8 bases lay between the germline ends. For the CDR3, the DNA is TGTGCCAGCAGTCAACAGGGGAACACTGAAGCTTTCTTT. It is translated as CASSQQGNTEAFF.

V is TRBV6-5 and J is TRBJ2-5; 8 nucleotides match TRBD2. CDR3 size: 15 residues. The V gene end was trimmed by 0 bases and the J gene end by 6 bases; junction bases not matched to a gene: 6. Germline assignment: CDR1 MNHEY and CDR2 SVGAGI. CDR3 protein: CASSYSAGAEKTQYF. CDR3 DNA sequence: TGTGCCAGCAGTTACTCAGCGGGGGCGGAGAAGACCCAGTACTTC.

J is TRBJ2-7 and V is TRBV5-1, with a possible D match to TRBD2 (5 bases). Trimming shortened V by 2 bases and J by 5 bases, and 14 bases separated the two germline ends. The CDR3 is 14 residues long. Germline values: CDR1 SGHRS, CDR2 YFSETQ. The CDR3, as DNA: TGCGCCAGCAGCTTTGGAGACTATGCAGACGAGCAGTACTTC. Protein product: CASSFGDYADEQYF.

The rearrangement uses TRBV20-1 and TRBJ2-2; D uncertain. This CDR3 has 14 amino acids. Germline CDR1 DFQATT, CDR2 SNEGSKA (reference sequence). Between the trimmed V and J ends, which lost 0 bases and 5 bases, there was a span of 10 bases. This CDR3 reads CSARDFSRTGELFF. The CDR3 DNA reads as TGCAGTGCTAGAGATTTTTCAAGGACCGGGGAGCTGTTTTTT.

The chain combines TRBV7-2 with TRBJ2-5; D not resolved. Trimming cost V 1 base and J 3 bases, with 15 bases left between them. This CDR3 contains 16 residues. Germline values: CDR1 SGHTA, CDR2 FQGNSA. CDR3: CASSLGIVRMEETQYF. CDR3 nucleotides: TGTGCCAGCAGCTTAGGGATCGTGCGGATGGAAGAGACCCAGTACTTC.

In DNA, the CDR3 is TGTGCTAGTGGTTTGGTACTCGGGCCTGGGGGTGAGCAGTTCTTC. Translated: CASGLVLGPGGEQFF. The chain combines TRBV12-5 with TRBJ2-1, with D possibly called TRBD1 or TRBD2 (5 bases each). Trimming left V 0 bases short and J 9 bases short, with 15 bases between. The CDR3 contains 15 residues. Per the germline V gene, CDR1 is LGHNT and CDR2 is FRNRAP.

This sequence joins TRBV11-3 and TRBJ2-1, with 8 bases that match TRBD2. Trimming removed 4 bases from V and 0 bases from J; junction bases left unmatched: 5. CDR1 and CDR2 from the germline V gene are SGHNT and YENEEA. The CDR3 runs to 16 residues. The CDR3 reads CASSSQRGSSYNEQFF. CDR3 DNA: TGTGCCAGCAGCTCACAGCGGGGGAGCTCCTACAATGAGCAGTTCTTC.

The chain combines TRBV6-1 with TRBJ2-2; D is unclear. Germline V gene lookup returns CDR1 MNHNS and CDR2 SASEGT. This CDR3 is 13 amino acids long. V was clipped by 8 bases and J by 2 bases, with 9 bases between them. The CDR3 loop reads CASGRFNTGELFF. In DNA, the CDR3 is TGTGCCAGCGGACGGTTTAACACCGGGGAGCTGTTTTTT.

The rearrangement joins TRBV20-1 to TRBJ2-3; D might be TRBD1 (6 bases). CDR1 and CDR2 from the germline V gene are DFQATT and SNEGSKA (reference sequence). The CDR3 spans 15 residues. Between the trimmed V and J ends, which lost 1 base and 3 bases, there was a span of 14 bases. The CDR3 DNA reads as TGCAGTGCTAGAGGAGGGGCAGGGGAGACAGATACGCAGTATTTT. Its translation is CSARGGAGETDTQYF.

The chain links TRBV6-2 or TRBV6-3 to TRBJ1-5; D call uncertain. Germline-derived CDR1 and CDR2 are MNHEY and SVGEGT. V lost 8 bases to trimming and J lost 4 bases, with 9 bases between them. The CDR3 is 12 amino acids. The CDR3 loop is CASSPPNQPQHF. The CDR3 region has the DNA TGTGCCAGCTCCCCTCCGAATCAGCCCCAGCATTTT.

With respect to this clonotype: One end of the junction does not line up with germline, which may come from a read error. The chain uses TRBV18 and TRBJ1-5, with D possibly being TRBD1 (5 bases). Per the germline V gene, CDR1 is KGHSH and CDR2 is LQKENI. This CDR3 is 15 amino acids long. The CDR3 loop reads CASSGTGYSNEPQHF. The CDR3 bases are TGTGCCAGCTCGGGAACAGGTTATAGCAATGAGCCCCAGCATTTT.

The chain has TRBV7-9 and TRBJ2-6, with 9 positions matching TRBD1. Germline trimming cut 5 bases from V and 2 bases from J; bases unmatched to any gene: 4. The length of the CDR3 is 16 residues. Germline V gene lookup returns CDR1 SEHNR and CDR2 FQNEAQ (reference sequence). The CDR3 region is CASSITGGAGANVLTF. CDR3 nucleotide sequence: TGTGCCAGCAGCATAACAGGGGGCGCTGGGGCCAACGTCCTGACTTTC.

CDR3 sequence (DNA): TGTGCCAGCACCGGATACCGGACAGGAAACTCCTACGAGCAGTACTTC. Residues: CASTGYRTGNSYEQYF. J is TRBJ2-7 and V is TRBV25-1; 7 nucleotides line up with TRBD1. Looked up from germline, CDR1 is MGHDK and CDR2 is SYGVNS. The J segment lost 0 bases and the V segment lost 7 bases, leaving 12 bases of the junction unmatched. The CDR3 loop spans 16 amino acids.

Only a few counts were recorded for this clonotype. The gene calls are TRBV25-1 and TRBJ1-1, with unresolved D. CDR1 is MGHDK and CDR2 is SYGVNS in the germline V gene. This CDR3 region has 13 residues. Trimming shortened V by 4 bases and J by 1 base, and 7 bases separated the two germline ends. The CDR3 sequence: CASSVGENTEAFF. The DNA for the CDR3 is TGTGCCAGCAGTGTGGGAGAGAACACTGAAGCTTTCTTT.

V gene TRBV4-1 combines with J gene TRBJ1-2; D unresolved. V was trimmed by 0 bases and J by 4 bases, leaving 9 bases between them. This CDR3 is built from 14 residues. Germline CDR1 and CDR2: MGHRA and YSYEKL. The CDR3 sequence is CASSQESGPYGYTF. The CDR3 bases are TGCGCCAGCAGCCAAGAGTCCGGTCCCTATGGCTACACCTTC.

This chain links TRBV20-1 with TRBJ2-3, with D possibly TRBD1 on 6 matching bases. Trimming left V 4 bases short and J 4 bases short, with 18 bases between. The CDR3 consists of 15 residues. The germline CDR1 and CDR2 sequences are DFQATT and SNEGSKA (reference sequence). CDR3 sequence (DNA): TGCAGTGCTACGATCGGACAGTACGGCCCAGATACGCAGTATTTT. Translated, it gives CSATIGQYGPDTQYF.

J is TRBJ2-3 and V is TRBV5-5; possible D gene TRBD2, 6 bases. The CDR3 has 14 residues. CDR1 SGHKS and CDR2 YYEKEE come from the germline V gene (reference sequence). V lost 3 bases to trimming and J lost 6 bases, with 14 bases between them. The CDR3, as DNA: TGTGCCAGCAGCTCAGGAGGGCTAGTGGATACGCAGTATTTT. The encoded protein is CASSSGGLVDTQYF.

This chain uses TRBV10-3 with TRBJ1-2; 7 nucleotides align to TRBD1. V trimming: 9 bases; J trimming: 3 bases; junction bases outside the gene matches: 7. The CDR3 spans 13 residues. The V gene's germline CDR1 is ENHRY and CDR2 SYGVKD. The CDR3 here is CAITTGADYGYTF. The CDR3 nucleotides read TGTGCCATAACTACAGGGGCGGACTATGGCTACACCTTC.

The chain couples TRBV6-1 to TRBJ2-1; TRBD1 matches at 11 bases. Germline loops: CDR1 MNHNS, CDR2 SASEGT. Unmatched junction bases numbered 5, after V lost 6 bases and J lost 7 bases. The CDR3 sequence is 14 residues long. The DNA of the CDR3 is TGTGCCAGCAGGACCGGGACAGGGGGGAATGAGCAGTTCTTC. The encoded protein is CASRTGTGGNEQFF.